The sample holds one count of the clone carrying this T cell receptor (beta chain). Its specificity is unknown. The data were obtained in a study of PD-1 blockade in classical Hodgkin lymphoma. Clones were read by immunoSEQ multiplex PCR, and TCRdb kept only the in-frame ones, dropping some. Of around 19,000 clones in the sample, nearly 75% were seen once. Autologous stem cell transplantation was followed by relapse in every patient, and brentuximab vedotin exposure varied. Complete response, partial response or progressive disease constituted the best responses recorded. Study conclusions and caveats: The baseline diversity of complete responders showed similarity to that of newly diagnosed patients. Some patients began nivolumab under 1 year after ASCT. These patients were excluded from later analyses. Healthy donors reportedly exceeded newly diagnosed patients in baseline TCR diversity.

Here the sequenced sample was peripheral blood mononuclear cells (PBMCs), taken before the second cycle of nivolumab. The clonotype originates from a human donor with classical Hodgkin lymphoma.

Written as DNA, the CDR3 is TGTGCCAGCAGCTACGATCAGGGAAACACCATATATTTT. Amino acids: CASSYDQGNTIYF. The J gene is TRBJ1-3, the V gene TRBV7-9; D not certain. This CDR3 has 13 amino acids. Germline V gene lookup returns CDR1 SEHNR and CDR2 FQNEAQ (reference sequence). Trimming stripped 4 bases from V and 4 bases from J, with 8 bases between.